This T cell receptor (beta chain) is drawn from a study of T cell responses to AZD1222 COVID-19 vaccine. Here immunoSEQ multiplex PCR was the method, and the copy in TCRdb shows in-frame clones only, minus some. Altogether approximately 130,000 clones are present, 75% to 90% being singletons, with the ten largest covering approximately 10%. This TCR was sampled from an adult in good health. This sample comprised peripheral blood, obtained on day 0 of MenACWY control vaccination.

The CDR3 is CASSSWGGGPDTQYF. CDR3 nucleotides: TGTGCCAGCAGTTCTTGGGGAGGGGGCCCAGATACGCAGTATTTT. The rearrangement uses TRBV27 and TRBJ2-3; perhaps D is TRBD1 or TRBD2 (7 bases each). The length of the CDR3 is 15 residues. Germline CDR1 and CDR2: MNHEY and SMNVEV (reference sequence). With 4 bases removed from V and 4 bases from J, the gap between germline ends came to 15 bases.